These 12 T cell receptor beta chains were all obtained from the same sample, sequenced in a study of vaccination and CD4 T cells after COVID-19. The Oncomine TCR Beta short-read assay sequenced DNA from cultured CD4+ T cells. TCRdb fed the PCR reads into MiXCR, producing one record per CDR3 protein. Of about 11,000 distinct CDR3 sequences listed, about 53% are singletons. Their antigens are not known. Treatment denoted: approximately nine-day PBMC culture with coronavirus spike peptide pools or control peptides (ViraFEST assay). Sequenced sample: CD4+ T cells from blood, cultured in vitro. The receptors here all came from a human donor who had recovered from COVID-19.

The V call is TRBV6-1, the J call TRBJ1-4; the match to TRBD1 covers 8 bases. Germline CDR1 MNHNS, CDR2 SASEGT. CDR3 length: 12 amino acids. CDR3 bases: TGTGTATCACAGGGGGTGGGTGAAAAACTGTTTTTT. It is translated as CVSQGVGEKLFF.

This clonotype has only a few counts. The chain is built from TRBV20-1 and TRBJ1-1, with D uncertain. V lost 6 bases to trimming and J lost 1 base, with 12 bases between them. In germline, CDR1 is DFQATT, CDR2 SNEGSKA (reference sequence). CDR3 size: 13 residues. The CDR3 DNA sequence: TGCAGTGCACCTAGGACGGGGAACACTGAAGCTTTCTTT. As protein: CSAPRTGNTEAFF.

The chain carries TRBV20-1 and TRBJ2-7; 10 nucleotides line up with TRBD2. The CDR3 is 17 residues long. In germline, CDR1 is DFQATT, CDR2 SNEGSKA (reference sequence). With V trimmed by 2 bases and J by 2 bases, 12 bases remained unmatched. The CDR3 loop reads CSARPPRTSGSAYEQYF. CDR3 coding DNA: TGCAGTGCTAGACCCCCTCGGACTAGCGGATCTGCCTACGAGCAGTACTTC.

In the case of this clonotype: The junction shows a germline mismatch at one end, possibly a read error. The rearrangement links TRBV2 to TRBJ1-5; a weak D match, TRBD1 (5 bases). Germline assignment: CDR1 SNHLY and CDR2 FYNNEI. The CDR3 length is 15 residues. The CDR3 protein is CASSEVRGTDQRQHF. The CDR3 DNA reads TGTGCCAGCAGTGAAGTTCGAGGGACGGACCAGCGCCAGCATTTT.

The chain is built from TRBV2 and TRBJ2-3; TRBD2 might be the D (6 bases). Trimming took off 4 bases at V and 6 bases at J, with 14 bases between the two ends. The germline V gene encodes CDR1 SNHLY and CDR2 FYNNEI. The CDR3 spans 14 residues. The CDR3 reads CASSGYRDWDTQYF. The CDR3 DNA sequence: TGTGCCAGCAGTGGGTATAGGGACTGGGATACGCAGTATTTT.

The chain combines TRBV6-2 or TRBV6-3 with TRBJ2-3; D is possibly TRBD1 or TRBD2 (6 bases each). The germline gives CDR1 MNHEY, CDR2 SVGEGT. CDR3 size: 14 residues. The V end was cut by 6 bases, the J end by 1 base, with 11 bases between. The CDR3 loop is CASREGGRTDTQYF. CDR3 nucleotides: TGTGCCAGCAGGGAGGGGGGTCGCACAGATACGCAGTATTTT.

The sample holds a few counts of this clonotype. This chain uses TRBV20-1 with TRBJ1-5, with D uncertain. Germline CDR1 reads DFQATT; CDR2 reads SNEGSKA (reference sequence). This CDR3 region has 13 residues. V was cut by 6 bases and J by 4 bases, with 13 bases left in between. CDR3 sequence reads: CSAEDITNQPQHF. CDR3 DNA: TGCAGTGCGGAGGATATCACTAATCAGCCCCAGCATTTT.

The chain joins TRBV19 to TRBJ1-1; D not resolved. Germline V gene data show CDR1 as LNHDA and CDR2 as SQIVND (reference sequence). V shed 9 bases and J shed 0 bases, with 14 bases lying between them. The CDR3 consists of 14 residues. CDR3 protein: CARWVGSMNTEAFF. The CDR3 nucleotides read TGTGCCAGATGGGTTGGAAGCATGAACACTGAAGCTTTCTTT.

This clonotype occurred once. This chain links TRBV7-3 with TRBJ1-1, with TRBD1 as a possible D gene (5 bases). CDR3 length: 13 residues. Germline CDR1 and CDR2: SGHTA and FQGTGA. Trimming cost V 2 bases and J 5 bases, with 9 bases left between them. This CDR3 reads CASSLLWGTEAFF. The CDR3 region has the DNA TGTGCCAGCAGCTTATTGTGGGGGACTGAAGCTTTCTTT.

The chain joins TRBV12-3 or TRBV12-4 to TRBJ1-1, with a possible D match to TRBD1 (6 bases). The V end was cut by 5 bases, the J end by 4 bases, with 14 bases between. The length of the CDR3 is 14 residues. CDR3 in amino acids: CASSSRGRGTEAFF. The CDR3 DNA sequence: TGTGCCAGCAGTAGCAGGGGTCGGGGCACTGAAGCTTTCTTT.

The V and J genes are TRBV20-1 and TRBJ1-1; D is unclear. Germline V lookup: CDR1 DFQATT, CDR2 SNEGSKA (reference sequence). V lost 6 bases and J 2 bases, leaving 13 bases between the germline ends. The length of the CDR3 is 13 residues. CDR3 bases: TGCAGTGCCCGCAATACACCTAACACTGAAGCTTTCTTT. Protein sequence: CSARNTPNTEAFF.

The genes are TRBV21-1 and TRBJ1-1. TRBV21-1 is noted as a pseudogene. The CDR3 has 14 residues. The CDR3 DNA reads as TGTGCCAGCAGCAACTCGGAACCGAACACTGAAGCTTTCTTT. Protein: CASSNSEPNTEAFF.